Sequencing of this T cell receptor (beta chain) was carried out in a study of CD8+CD57+ T cells in acquired aplastic anemia. Study-wide results and caveats: Patients and controls shared fewer than 30 CD8+ CDR3 sequences.

CDR3 and TCR beta VDJ profiling relied on a genomic DNA template. TCRdb called the reads again in MiXCR, with one record for every CDR3 protein. The table lists under 350,000 distinct CDR3 sequences, about three fifths of them singletons. V dropped 2 bases and J dropped 3; count of bases not matched to a gene: 8. This CDR3 region has 16 residues. Sequencing was done on patients that had shown CD8+CD57+ cell expansion by flow cytometry. Diagnosis of severe acquired aplastic anemia applied to all patients. This clonotype has ten or more counts. Its antigen is as yet unknown. This chain joins TRBV12-3 or TRBV12-4 and TRBJ2-3; 7 nucleotides agree with TRBD1. This TCR derives from a human donor with aplastic anemia. Material for sequencing was sorted CD4+, CD8+, or CD8+CD57+ T cells (not recorded which) from PBMCs. CDR3 loop: CASSLRTGAGTDTQYF. The DNA of the CDR3 is TGTGCCAGCAGTTTAAGAACAGGGGCCGGGACAGATACGCAGTATTTT.